This TCR beta chain was sequenced for a study of cytomegalovirus exposure and HLA in healthy donors. Whole-study findings and limits: Available immune exposure information covered CMV serostatus only. A later analysis reportedly found fewer N-insertions in an Asian-associated ancestry cluster than the roughly 670-donor mean.

There were likely unrecorded immune exposures, though donors were nominally healthy when sampled. A word on this clone: Its antigen is still unknown.

The length of the CDR3 is 14 residues. With V trimmed by 6 bases and J by 2 bases, 2 bases remained unmatched. Germline CDR1 and CDR2: LNHDA and SQIVND (reference sequence). Primers for the PCR totalled 60 Vbeta and 13 Jbeta. Some clones are missing from TCRdb's copy, which holds only in-frame ones; the method was immunoSEQ multiplex PCR. The table has more than 90,000 clones, 82% seen once. The chain links TRBV19 to TRBJ2-5, with 11 positions matching TRBD2. What was sequenced was PBMCs. The origin of this receptor is a man in his thirties or forties in good health and CMV-seropositive. This CDR3 reads CASSRLAGQETQYF. As DNA, the CDR3 is TGTGCCAGTAGCCGACTAGCGGGGCAAGAGACCCAGTACTTC. Combining the CDR3 with reference TRBV19 and TRBJ2-5 gives the whole variable domain DGGITQSPKYLFRKEGQNVTLSCEQNLNHDAMYWYRQDPGQGLRLIYYSQIVNDFQKGDIAEGYSVSREKKESFPLTVTSAQKNPTAFYLCASSRLAGQETQYFGPGTRLLVL.